Listed below are T cell receptor beta chains from one sample, sequenced in a study of beta chain features in type 1 diabetes. Data came from immunoSEQ multiplex PCR; TCRdb stores just in-frame clones and leaves some out. The sample lists 680,000 or so clones; roughly 12% were seen once. Source material: naive CD4+ T cells from blood. The receptors stem from a man aged 18 to 29 with type 1 diabetes. CDR3s include the opening cysteine and the closing phenylalanine or tryptophan. D genes are given only for firm matches. Not all rows give a size; the values are once, few, many and, for expanded clones, a class.

j_gene | d_gene | v_gene | abundance | CDR3nt | CDR3aa
TRBJ2-2 | . | TRBV9 | . | TGTGCCAGCGCCGAGGGGGGCCTCGCCGGGGAGCTGTTTTTT | CASAEGGLAGELFF
TRBJ1-1 | . | TRBV19 | few | TGTGCCAGTAGTATAGAAGGGAACACTGAAGCTTTCTTT | CASSIEGNTEAFF
TRBJ2-3 | . | TRBV7-2 | . | TGTGCCAGCAGCTTAGTCGGTGGGGCAGATACGCAGTATTTT | CASSLVGGADTQYF
TRBJ2-3 | TRBD2 | TRBV2 | . | TGTGCCAGCATAGGACTAGCGGTATTCACAGATACGCAGTATTTT | CASIGLAVFTDTQYF
TRBJ2-4 | TRBD2 | TRBV29-1 | few | TGCAGCGTCCATTTAGGGTGGTCCGGGACTAGCGGGGGAAACATTCAGTACTTC | CSVHLGWSGTSGGNIQYF
TRBJ2-3 | . | TRBV7-2 | . | TGTGCCAGCAGCTTAATATCTGGTTTGTACACAGATACGCAGTATTTT | CASSLISGLYTDTQYF
TRBJ1-3 | . | TRBV30 | . | TGTGCCTGGAGTGCCGTTCGGGGTCTCACTGTCGGAAACACCATATATTTT | CAWSAVRGLTVGNTIYF
TRBJ1-1 | . | TRBV5-1 | few | TGCGCCTGGAGACGGGACGAGAACACTGAAGCTTTCTTT | CAWRRDENTEAFF
TRBJ1-1 | . | TRBV6-5 | . | TGTGCCAGCAGCCCGGTCAAGAACACTGAAGCTTTCTTT | CASSPVKNTEAFF
TRBJ1-1 | . | TRBV5-1 | few | TGCGCCAGCAGCTGGGACATTATGAACACTGAAGCTTTCTTT | CASSWDIMNTEAFF
TRBJ2-3 | . | TRBV6-5 | . | TGTGCCAGCAGACGGACGGGAAGCACAGATACGCAGTATTTT | CASRRTGSTDTQYF
TRBJ1-1 | . | TRBV18 | few | TGTGCCAGCTCACCACGATGGGGACCCGGGAACACTGAAGCTTTCTTT | CASSPRWGPGNTEAFF
TRBJ1-1 | TRBD1 | TRBV28 | . | TGTGCCAGCACCACGGGACAGAGAGTGAACACTGAAGCTTTCTTT | CASTTGQRVNTEAFF
TRBJ1-1 | . | TRBV7-9 | . | TGTGCCAGCAGCTTAGCGGGGCCAGCATCTGAAGCTTTCTTT | CASSLAGPASEAFF
TRBJ2-5 | . | TRBV2 | few | TGTGCCAGCAGTGATTCTTCTGGGATGGAGACCCAGTACTTC | CASSDSSGMETQYF
TRBJ2-3 | . | TRBV12-5 | . | TGTGCTAGTGGTTTGGGAAGATTGAGCACAGATACGCAGTATTTT | CASGLGRLSTDTQYF
TRBJ2-1 | . | TRBV18 | . | TGTGCCAGCTCACCGGGGGAGGAGCAGTTCTTC | CASSPGEEQFF
TRBJ1-2 | . | TRBV9 | . | TGTGCCAGCAGCGCGAGCCGGGAGGGAGGGGACTATGGCTACACCTTC | CASSASREGGDYGYTF
TRBJ1-1 | TRBD1 | TRBV7-2 | . | TGTGCCAGCACCCAAAGGACAGGGGGCCACACTGAAGCTTTCTTT | CASTQRTGGHTEAFF
TRBJ1-4 | TRBD1 | TRBV7-2 | . | TGTGCCAGCAGCTCCGACAGGGGTCGTGAAAAACTGTTTTTT | CASSSDRGREKLFF
TRBJ1-2 | . | TRBV6-6 | . | TGTGCCAGCAGTTCAGTGAGCTATGGCTACACCTTC | CASSSVSYGYTF
TRBJ2-1 | TRBD2 | TRBV5-4 | . | TGTGCCAGCAGCGTTGATGTTCTAGCGGGGGCTGACAATGAGCAGTTCTTC | CASSVDVLAGADNEQFF
TRBJ2-1 | TRBD1 | TRBV10-3 | . | TGTGCCATCACTTGGGACAGGGGCGATGAGCAGTTCTTC | CAITWDRGDEQFF
TRBJ1-5 | TRBD1 | TRBV30 | few | TGTGCCTGGAGTGGACAGGGGGGCAATCAGCCCCAGCATTTT | CAWSGQGGNQPQHF
TRBJ1-2 | . | TRBV7-2 | . | TGTGCCAGCAGCTTAGCGCGGCTATACCCCTACACCTTC | CASSLARLYPYTF
TRBJ1-2 | . | TRBV30 | . | TGTGCCTGGAGTTACAGGGAAAGCTATGGCTACACCTTC | CAWSYRESYGYTF
TRBJ1-4 | . | TRBV9 | few | TGTGCCAGCAGCGCAGCACCGGACTGGGATGAAAAACTGTTTTTT | CASSAAPDWDEKLFF
TRBJ2-7 | . | TRBV7-9 | few | TGTGCCAGCAGCCCCGGGGCGGTGATATCCTACGAGCAGTACTTC | CASSPGAVISYEQYF
TRBJ1-2 | TRBD1 | TRBV28 | few | TGTGCCAGCAGGAAAACAGGGGGGGATGGCTACACCTTC | CASRKTGGDGYTF
TRBJ1-3 | . | TRBV9 | . | TGTGCCAGCAGCGTAGTAGGGGAAGGTGGAAACACCATATATTTT | CASSVVGEGGNTIYF
TRBJ2-1 | . | TRBV30 | . | TGTGCCTGGAGTCCAGGACAGTTTCCGAACAATGAGCAGTTCTTC | CAWSPGQFPNNEQFF
TRBJ1-5 | . | TRBV4-1 | . | TGCGCCAGCAGCCAAGATGGATTTGGCGATCAGCCCCAGCATTTT | CASSQDGFGDQPQHF
TRBJ1-1 | TRBD1 | TRBV5-6 | few | TGTGCCAGCAGCTTGGAATCGACAGGGAATCTTTTCTTT | CASSLESTGNLFF
TRBJ1-6 | . | TRBV5-5 | . | TGTGCCAGCAGGCAGCTAAGTGCCGGCAATTCACCCCTCCACTTT | CASRQLSAGNSPLHF
TRBJ2-7 | TRBD1 | TRBV28 | few | TGTGCCAGCAGTTTGCCGCCCCCGGACAGGGCCAAGGAGCAGTACTTC | CASSLPPPDRAKEQYF
TRBJ2-5 | . | TRBV10-3 | few | TGTGCCATCAGTGACTCTAGGGGGTCAGGGACTCAAGAGACCCAGTACTTC | CAISDSRGSGTQETQYF
TRBJ2-7 | TRBD1 | TRBV29-1 | few | TGCAGCGTTCCGGGACAGGGGATCTACGAGCAGTACTTC | CSVPGQGIYEQYF
TRBJ2-7 | . | TRBV30 | few | TGTGCCTGGAGTCGAGACACATTATCCTACGAGCAGTACTTC | CAWSRDTLSYEQYF
TRBJ1-2 | . | TRBV4-2 | few | TGTGCCAGCAGCCAAGATCGGATGAACTATGGCTACACCTTC | CASSQDRMNYGYTF
TRBJ2-4 | TRBD1 | TRBV25-1 | few | TGTGCCAGCAGTGAACCATCAGGGGGCCTATTTAACATTCAGTACTTC | CASSEPSGGLFNIQYF
TRBJ2-1 | . | TRBV10-3 | . | TGTGCCATCAGTGAGTCATTGAAACGCAATGAGCAGTTCTTC | CAISESLKRNEQFF
TRBJ2-2 | . | TRBV5-1 | few | TGCGCCAGCAGCTTGTCAGGTCAAACGAACACCGGGGAGCTGTTTTTT | CASSLSGQTNTGELFF
TRBJ2-2 | . | TRBV6-5 | . | TGTGCCAGCAGTTATGAATGGGCCTCCGGGGAGCTGTTTTTT | CASSYEWASGELFF
TRBJ1-3 | . | TRBV25-1 | few | TGTGCCAGCAGTGAAAGTTGGTCTTCTCTGGGAAACACCATATATTTT | CASSESWSSLGNTIYF
TRBJ1-6 | . | TRBV29-1 | few | TGCAGCGTTGAAGGAGGTGGGGTGCTGAATTCACCCCTCCACTTT | CSVEGGGVLNSPLHF
TRBJ1-1 | . | TRBV14 | few | TGTGCCAGCAGCCGGGAAACGAACACTGAAGCTTTCTTT | CASSRETNTEAFF
TRBJ1-1 | TRBD1 | TRBV2 | few | TGTGCCAGCCAGCAGGGACAGGGAGCCATGAACACTGAAGCTTTCTTT | CASQQGQGAMNTEAFF
TRBJ2-5 | . | TRBV7-6 | few | TGTGCCAGCAGCTTGGTAGGGTTGCGGGAGACCCAGTACTTC | CASSLVGLRETQYF
TRBJ2-7 | . | TRBV4-1 | . | TGCGCCAGCACCCCCCAAGGCGGGACCCCGGGCGAGCAGTACTTC | CASTPQGGTPGEQYF